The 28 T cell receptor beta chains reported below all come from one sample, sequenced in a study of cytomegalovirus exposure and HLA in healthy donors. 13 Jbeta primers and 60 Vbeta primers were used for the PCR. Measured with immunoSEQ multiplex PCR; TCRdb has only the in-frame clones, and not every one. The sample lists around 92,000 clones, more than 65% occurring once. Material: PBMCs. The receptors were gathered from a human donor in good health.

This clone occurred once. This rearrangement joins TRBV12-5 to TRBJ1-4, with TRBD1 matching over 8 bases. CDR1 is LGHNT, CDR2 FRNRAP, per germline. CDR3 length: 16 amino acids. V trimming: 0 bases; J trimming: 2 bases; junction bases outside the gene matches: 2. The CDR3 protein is CASGLVQGGTNEKLFF. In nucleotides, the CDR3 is TGTGCTAGTGGTTTGGTACAGGGGGGGACTAATGAAAAACTGTTTTTT.

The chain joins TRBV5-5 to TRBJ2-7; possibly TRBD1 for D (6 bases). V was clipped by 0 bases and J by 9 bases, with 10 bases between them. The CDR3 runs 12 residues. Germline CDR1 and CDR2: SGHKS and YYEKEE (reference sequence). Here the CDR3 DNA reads TGTGCCAGCAGCTTGGACAGGGAAGGGCAGTACTTC. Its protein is CASSLDREGQYF. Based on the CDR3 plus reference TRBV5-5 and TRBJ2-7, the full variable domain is DAGVTQSPTHLIKTRGQQVTLRCSPISGHKSVSWYQQVLGQGPQFIFQYYEKEERGRGNFPDRFSARQFPNYSSELNVNALLLGDSALYLCASSLDREGQYFGPGTRLTVT.

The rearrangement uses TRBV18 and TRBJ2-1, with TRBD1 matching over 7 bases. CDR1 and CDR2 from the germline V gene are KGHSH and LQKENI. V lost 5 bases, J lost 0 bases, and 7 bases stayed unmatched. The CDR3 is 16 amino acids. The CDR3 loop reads CASSATTGNSYNEQFF. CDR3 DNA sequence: TGTGCCAGCTCAGCGACGACAGGGAACTCCTACAATGAGCAGTTCTTC.

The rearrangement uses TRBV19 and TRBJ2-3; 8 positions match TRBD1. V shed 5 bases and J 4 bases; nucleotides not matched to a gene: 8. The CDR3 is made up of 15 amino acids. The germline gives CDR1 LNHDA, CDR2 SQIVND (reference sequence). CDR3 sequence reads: CASSLDRAYADTQYF. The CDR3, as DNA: TGTGCCAGTAGTCTGGACAGGGCCTACGCAGATACGCAGTATTTT.

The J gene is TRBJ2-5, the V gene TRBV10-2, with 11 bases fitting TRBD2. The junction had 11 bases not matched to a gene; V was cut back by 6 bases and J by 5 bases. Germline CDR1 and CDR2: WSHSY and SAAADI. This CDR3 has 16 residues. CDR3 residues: CASSGLAGAVGETQYF. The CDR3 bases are TGCGCCAGCAGCGGACTAGCGGGCGCGGTTGGGGAGACCCAGTACTTC.

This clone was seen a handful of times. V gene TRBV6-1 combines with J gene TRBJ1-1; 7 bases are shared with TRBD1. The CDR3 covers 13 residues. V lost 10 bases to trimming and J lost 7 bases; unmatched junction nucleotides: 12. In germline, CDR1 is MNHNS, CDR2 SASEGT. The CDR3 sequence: CATRGGARLEAFF. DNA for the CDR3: TGTGCCACCAGGGGGGGGGCCAGGCTTGAAGCTTTCTTT.

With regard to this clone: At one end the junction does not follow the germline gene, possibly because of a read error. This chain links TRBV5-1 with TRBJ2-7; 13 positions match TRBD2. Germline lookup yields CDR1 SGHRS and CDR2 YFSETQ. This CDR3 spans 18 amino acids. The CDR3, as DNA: TGCGCCAGCAGTTTGGGGACTAGCGGGACAAGGGGTTCCTACGAGCAGTACTTC. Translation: CASSLGTSGTRGSYEQYF.

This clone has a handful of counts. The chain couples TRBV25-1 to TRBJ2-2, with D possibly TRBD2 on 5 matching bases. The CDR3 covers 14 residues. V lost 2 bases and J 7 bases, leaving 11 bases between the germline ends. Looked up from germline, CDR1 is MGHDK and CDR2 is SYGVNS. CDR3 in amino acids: CASSEEGRGGELFF. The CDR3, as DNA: TGTGCCAGCAGTGAAGAGGGTCGGGGCGGGGAGCTGTTTTTT.

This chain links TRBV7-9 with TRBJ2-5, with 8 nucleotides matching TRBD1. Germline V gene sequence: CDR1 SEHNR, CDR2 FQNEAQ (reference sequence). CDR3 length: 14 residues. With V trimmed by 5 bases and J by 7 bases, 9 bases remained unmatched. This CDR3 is CASSTLQTGATQYF. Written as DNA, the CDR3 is TGTGCCAGCAGCACCCTACAGACAGGGGCGACCCAGTACTTC.

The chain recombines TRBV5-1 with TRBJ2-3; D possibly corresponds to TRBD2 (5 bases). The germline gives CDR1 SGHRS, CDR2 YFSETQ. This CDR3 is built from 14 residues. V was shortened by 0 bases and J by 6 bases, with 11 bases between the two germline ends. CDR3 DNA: TGCGCCAGCAGCTTGGACGGGGTTGTGGATACGCAGTATTTT. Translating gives CASSLDGVVDTQYF. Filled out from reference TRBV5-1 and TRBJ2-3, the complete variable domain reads KAGVTQTPRYLIKTRGQQVTLSCSPISGHRSVSWYQQTPGQGLQFLFEYFSETQRNKGNFPGRFSGRQFSNSRSEMNVSTLELGDSALYLCASSLDGVVDTQYFGPGTRLTVL.

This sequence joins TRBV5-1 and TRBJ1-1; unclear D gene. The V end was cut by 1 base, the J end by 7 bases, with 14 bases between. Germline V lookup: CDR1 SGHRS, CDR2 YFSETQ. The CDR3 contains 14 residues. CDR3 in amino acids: CASSLKSSQVEAFF. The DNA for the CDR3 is TGCGCCAGCAGCTTGAAGTCATCTCAGGTTGAAGCTTTCTTT.

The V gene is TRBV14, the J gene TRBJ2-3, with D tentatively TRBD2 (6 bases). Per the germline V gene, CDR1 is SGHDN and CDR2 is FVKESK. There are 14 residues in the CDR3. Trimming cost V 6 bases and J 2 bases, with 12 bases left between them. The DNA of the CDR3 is TGTGCCAGCAGTCCCGGGGACTTCACAGATACGCAGTATTTT. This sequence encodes CASSPGDFTDTQYF.

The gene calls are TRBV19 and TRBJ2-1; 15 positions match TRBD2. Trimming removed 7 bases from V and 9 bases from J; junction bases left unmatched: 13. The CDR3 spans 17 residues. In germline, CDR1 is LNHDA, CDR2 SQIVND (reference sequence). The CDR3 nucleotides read TGTGCCAGTACCAAAAACGGACTAGCGGGGGGGTACGGTGAGCAGTTCTTC. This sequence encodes CASTKNGLAGGYGEQFF.

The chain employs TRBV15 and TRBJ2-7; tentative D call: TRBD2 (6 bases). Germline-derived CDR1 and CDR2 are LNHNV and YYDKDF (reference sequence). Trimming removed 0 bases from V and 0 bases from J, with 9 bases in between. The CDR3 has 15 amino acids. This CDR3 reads CATSRDHGGSYEQYF. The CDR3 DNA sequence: TGTGCCACCAGCAGAGATCACGGGGGCTCCTACGAGCAGTACTTC. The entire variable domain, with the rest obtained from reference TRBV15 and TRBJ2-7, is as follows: DAMVIQNPRYQVTQFGKPVTLSCSQTLNHNVMYWYQQKSSQAPKLLFHYYDKDFNNEADTPDNFQSRRPNTSFCFLDIRSPGLGDTAMYLCATSRDHGGSYEQYFGPGTRLTVT.

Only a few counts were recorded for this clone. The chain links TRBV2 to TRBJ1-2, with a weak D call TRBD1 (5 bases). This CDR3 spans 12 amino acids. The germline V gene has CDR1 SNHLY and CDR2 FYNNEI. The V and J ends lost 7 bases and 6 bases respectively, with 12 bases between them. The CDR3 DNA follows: TGTGCCAGCATAGAGGCAGGGCATGGCTACACCTTC. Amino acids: CASIEAGHGYTF. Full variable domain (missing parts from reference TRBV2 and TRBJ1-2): EPEVTQTPSHQVTQMGQEVILRCVPISNHLYFYWYRQILGQKVEFLVSFYNNEISEKSEIFDDQFSVERPDGSNFTLKIRSTKLEDSAMYFCASIEAGHGYTFGSGTRLTVV.

For the CDR3, the DNA is TGTGCCAGTAGTTTCACTGGGAGGAGCAATCAGCCCCAGCATTTT. Amino acids: CASSFTGRSNQPQHF. The V call is TRBV19, the J call TRBJ1-5; D remains unclear. Germline CDR1 reads LNHDA; CDR2 reads SQIVND (reference sequence). V gave up 5 bases and J gave up 1 base, with 12 bases separating them. This CDR3 has 15 residues. The variable domain in full, completed from reference TRBV19 and TRBJ1-5, reads DGGITQSPKYLFRKEGQNVTLSCEQNLNHDAMYWYRQDPGQGLRLIYYSQIVNDFQKGDIAEGYSVSREKKESFPLTVTSAQKNPTAFYLCASSFTGRSNQPQHFGDGTRLSIL.

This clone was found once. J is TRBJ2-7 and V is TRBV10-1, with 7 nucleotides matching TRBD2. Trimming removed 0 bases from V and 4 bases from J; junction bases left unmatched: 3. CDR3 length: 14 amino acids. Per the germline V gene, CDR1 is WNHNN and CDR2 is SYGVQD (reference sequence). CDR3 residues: CASSESGGMYEQYF. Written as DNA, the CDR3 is TGCGCCAGCAGTGAGTCCGGGGGGATGTACGAGCAGTACTTC.

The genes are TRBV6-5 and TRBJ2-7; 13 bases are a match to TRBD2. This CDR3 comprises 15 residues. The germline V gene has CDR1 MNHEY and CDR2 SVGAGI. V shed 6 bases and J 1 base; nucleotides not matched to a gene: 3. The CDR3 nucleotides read TGTGCCAGCAGCCGGACTAGCGGGGGTTCCTACGAGCAGTACTTC. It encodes CASSRTSGGSYEQYF.

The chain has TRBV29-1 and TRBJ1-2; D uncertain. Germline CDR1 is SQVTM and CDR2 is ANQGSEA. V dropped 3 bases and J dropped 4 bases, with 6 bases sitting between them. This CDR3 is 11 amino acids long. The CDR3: CSVDGSYGYTF. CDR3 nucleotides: TGCAGCGTTGACGGGAGCTATGGCTACACCTTC.

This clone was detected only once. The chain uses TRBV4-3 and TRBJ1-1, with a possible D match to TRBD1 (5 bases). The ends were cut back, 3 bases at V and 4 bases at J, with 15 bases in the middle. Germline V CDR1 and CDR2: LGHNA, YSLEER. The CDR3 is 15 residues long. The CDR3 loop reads CASSQTQGPVTEAFF. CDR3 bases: TGCGCCAGCAGCCAGACCCAGGGTCCGGTCACTGAAGCTTTCTTT.

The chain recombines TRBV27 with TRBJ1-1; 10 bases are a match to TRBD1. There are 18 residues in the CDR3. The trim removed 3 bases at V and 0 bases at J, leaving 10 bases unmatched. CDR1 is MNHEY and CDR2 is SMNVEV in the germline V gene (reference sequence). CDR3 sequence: CASSFGQGGVTLNTEAFF. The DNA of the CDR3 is TGTGCCAGCAGTTTCGGACAGGGGGGGGTGACATTGAACACTGAAGCTTTCTTT.

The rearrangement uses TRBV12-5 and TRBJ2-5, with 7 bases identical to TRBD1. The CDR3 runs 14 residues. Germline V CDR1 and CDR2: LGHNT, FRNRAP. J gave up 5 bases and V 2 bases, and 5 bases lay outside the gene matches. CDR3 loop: CASGLLPRGETQYF. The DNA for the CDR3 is TGTGCTAGTGGTTTGCTTCCCAGGGGGGAGACCCAGTACTTC.

CDR3 sequence reads: CASIIEWGGNEQYF. The CDR3 nucleotides read TGTGCCAGCATTATTGAGTGGGGAGGAAACGAGCAGTACTTC. The chain employs TRBV2 and TRBJ2-7; a possible D gene is TRBD2 (6 bases). This CDR3 comprises 14 residues. Trimming shortened V by 7 bases and J by 5 bases, and 18 bases separated the two germline ends. Per germline, CDR1 SNHLY and CDR2 FYNNEI.

The DNA for the CDR3 is TGCGCCAGCAGCTTGATAGGGGGCAATCAGCCCCAGCATTTT. Protein sequence: CASSLIGGNQPQHF. The chain links TRBV5-1 to TRBJ1-5; D may be TRBD1 (5 bases). Trimming pared 1 base from V and 2 bases from J, leaving 7 bases between. The CDR3 extends over 14 amino acids. Germline V lookup: CDR1 SGHRS, CDR2 YFSETQ.

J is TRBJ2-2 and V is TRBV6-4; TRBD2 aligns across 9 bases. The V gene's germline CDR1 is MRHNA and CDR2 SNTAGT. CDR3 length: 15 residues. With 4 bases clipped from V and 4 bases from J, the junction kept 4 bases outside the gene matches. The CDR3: CASSGLAGPTGELFF. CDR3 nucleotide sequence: TGTGCCAGCAGTGGGCTAGCGGGACCCACCGGGGAGCTGTTTTTT.

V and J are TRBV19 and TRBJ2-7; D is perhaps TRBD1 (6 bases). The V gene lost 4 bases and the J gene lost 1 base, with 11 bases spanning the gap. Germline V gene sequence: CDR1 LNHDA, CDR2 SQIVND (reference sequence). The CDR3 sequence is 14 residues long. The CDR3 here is CASSNGRGSYEQYF. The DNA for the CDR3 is TGTGCCAGTAGTAACGGCAGGGGTTCCTACGAGCAGTACTTC.

The CDR3 sequence is CASGQINEKLFF. CDR3 nucleotide sequence: TGTGCCAGCGGACAGATTAATGAAAAACTGTTTTTT. The genes are TRBV6-1 and TRBJ1-4; tentatively, D is TRBD1 (6 bases). This CDR3 region has 12 residues. Germline loops: CDR1 MNHNS, CDR2 SASEGT. Between the trimmed V and J ends, which lost 8 bases and 4 bases, there was a span of 8 bases.

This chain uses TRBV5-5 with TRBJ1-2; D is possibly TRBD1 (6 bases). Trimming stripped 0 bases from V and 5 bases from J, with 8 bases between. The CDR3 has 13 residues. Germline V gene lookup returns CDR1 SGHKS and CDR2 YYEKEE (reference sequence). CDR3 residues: CASSLGTDYGYTF. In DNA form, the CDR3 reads TGTGCCAGCAGCTTGGGGACAGATTATGGCTACACCTTC.